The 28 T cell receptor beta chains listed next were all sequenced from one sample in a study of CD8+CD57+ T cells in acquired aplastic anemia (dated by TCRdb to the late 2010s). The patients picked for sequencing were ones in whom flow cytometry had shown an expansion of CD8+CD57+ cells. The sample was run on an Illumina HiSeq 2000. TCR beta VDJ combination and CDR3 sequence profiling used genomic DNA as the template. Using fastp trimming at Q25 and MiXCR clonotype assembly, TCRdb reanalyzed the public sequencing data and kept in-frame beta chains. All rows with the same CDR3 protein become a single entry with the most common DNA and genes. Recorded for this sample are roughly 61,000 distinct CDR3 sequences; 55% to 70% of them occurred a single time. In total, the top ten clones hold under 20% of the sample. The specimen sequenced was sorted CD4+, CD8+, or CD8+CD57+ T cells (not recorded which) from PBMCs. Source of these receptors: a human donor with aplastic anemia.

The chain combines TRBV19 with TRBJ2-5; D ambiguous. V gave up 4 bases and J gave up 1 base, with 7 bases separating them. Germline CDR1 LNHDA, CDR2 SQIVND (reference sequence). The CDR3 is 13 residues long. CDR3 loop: CASSSGSQETQYF. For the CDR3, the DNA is TGTGCCAGTAGTAGCGGTAGCCAAGAGACCCAGTACTTC.

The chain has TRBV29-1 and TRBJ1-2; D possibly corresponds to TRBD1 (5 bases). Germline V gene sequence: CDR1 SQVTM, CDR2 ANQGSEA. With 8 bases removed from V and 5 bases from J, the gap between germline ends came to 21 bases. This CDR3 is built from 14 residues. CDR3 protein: CSIWNQGRNYGYTF. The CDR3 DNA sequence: TGCAGCATATGGAATCAGGGTCGTAATTATGGCTACACCTTC.

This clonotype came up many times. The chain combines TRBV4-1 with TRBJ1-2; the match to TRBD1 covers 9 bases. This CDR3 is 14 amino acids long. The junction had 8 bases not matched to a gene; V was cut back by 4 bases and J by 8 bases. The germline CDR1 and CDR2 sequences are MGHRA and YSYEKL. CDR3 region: CASSPGQGGDGYTF. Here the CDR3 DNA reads TGCGCCAGCAGCCCGGGACAGGGTGGGGACGGCTACACCTTC.

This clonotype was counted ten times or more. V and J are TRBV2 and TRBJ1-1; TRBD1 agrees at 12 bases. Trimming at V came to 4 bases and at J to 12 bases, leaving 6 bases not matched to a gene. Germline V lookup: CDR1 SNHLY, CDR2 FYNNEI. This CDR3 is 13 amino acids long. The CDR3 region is CASSGGQGAPTFF. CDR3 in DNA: TGTGCCAGCAGTGGGGGACAGGGGGCGCCAACTTTCTTT. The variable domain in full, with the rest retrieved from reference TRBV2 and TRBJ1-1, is EPEVTQTPSHQVTQMGQEVILRCVPISNHLYFYWYRQILGQKVEFLVSFYNNEISEKSEIFDDQFSVERPDGSNFTLKIRSTKLEDSAMYFCASSGGQGAPTFFGQGTRLTVV.

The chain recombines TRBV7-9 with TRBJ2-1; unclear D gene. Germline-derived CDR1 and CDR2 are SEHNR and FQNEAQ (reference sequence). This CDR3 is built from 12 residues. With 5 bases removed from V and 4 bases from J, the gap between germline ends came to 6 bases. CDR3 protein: CASSPTYNEQFF. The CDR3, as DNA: TGTGCCAGCAGCCCGACGTACAATGAGCAGTTCTTC. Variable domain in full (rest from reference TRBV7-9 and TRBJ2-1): DTGVSQNPRHKITKRGQNVTFRCDPISEHNRLYWYRQTLGQGPEFLTYFQNEAQLEKSRLLSDRFSAERPKGSFSTLEIQRTEQGDSAMYLCASSPTYNEQFFGPGTRLTVL.

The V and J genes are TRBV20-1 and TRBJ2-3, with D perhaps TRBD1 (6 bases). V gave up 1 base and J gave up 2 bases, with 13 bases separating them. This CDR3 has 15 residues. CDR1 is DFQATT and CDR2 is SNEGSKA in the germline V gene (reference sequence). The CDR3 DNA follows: TGCAGTGCTAGAGGGACAGCACGCTTCACAGATACGCAGTATTTT. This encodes CSARGTARFTDTQYF.

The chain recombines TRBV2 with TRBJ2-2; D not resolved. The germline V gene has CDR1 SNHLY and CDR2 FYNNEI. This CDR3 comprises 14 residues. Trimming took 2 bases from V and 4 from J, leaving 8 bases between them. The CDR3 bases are TGTGCCAGCAGTGAAACCCGAGGCACCGGGGAGCTGTTTTTT. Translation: CASSETRGTGELFF.

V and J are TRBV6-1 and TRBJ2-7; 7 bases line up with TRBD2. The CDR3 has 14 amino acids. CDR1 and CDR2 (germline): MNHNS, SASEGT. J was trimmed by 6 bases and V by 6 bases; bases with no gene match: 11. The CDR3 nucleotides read TGTGCCAGCAGGGGGGGGATCTCAAGTGGCGAGCAGTACTTC. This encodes CASRGGISSGEQYF.

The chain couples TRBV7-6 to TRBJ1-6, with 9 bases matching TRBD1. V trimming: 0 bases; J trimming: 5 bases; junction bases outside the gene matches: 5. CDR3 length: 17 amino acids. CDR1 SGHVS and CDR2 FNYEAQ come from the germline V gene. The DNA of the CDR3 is TGTGCCAGCAGCTTAGCGATGGGACAGGGTAATAATTCACCCCTCCACTTT. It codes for CASSLAMGQGNNSPLHF.

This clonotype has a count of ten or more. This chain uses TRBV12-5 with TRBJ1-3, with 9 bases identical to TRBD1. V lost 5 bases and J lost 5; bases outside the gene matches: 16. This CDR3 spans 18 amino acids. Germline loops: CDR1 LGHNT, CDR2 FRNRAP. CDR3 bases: TGTGCTAGTGGTCCCCTGGACAGGGGTAGGGAGAGGAGAAACACCATATATTTT. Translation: CASGPLDRGRERRNTIYF.

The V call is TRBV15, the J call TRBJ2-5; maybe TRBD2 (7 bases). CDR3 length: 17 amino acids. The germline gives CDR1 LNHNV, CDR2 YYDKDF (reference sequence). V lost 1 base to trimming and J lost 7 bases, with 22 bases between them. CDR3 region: CATSRVGGPLNRGTQYF. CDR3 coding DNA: TGTGCCACCAGCAGAGTCGGGGGGCCGCTAAATCGTGGGACCCAGTACTTC.

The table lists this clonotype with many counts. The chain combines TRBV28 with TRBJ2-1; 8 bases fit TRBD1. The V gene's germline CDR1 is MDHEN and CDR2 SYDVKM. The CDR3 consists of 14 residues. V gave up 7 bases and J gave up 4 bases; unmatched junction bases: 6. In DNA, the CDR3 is TGTGCCAGCACCGACAGGGGTTTTTACAATGAGCAGTTCTTC. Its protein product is CASTDRGFYNEQFF.

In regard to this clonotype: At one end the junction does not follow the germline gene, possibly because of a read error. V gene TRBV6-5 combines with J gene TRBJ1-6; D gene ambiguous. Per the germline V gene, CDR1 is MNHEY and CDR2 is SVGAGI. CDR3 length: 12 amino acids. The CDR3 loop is CTSSYIDSPPHF. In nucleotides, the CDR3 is TGTACCAGCAGTTACATTGATTCACCCCCCCACTTT.

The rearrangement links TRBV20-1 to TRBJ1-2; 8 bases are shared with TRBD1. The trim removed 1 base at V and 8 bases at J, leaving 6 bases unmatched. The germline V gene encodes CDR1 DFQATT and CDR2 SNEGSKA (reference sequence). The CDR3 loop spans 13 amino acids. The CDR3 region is CSARVGQALGYTF. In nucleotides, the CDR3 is TGCAGTGCTAGAGTGGGACAGGCCCTGGGCTACACCTTC.

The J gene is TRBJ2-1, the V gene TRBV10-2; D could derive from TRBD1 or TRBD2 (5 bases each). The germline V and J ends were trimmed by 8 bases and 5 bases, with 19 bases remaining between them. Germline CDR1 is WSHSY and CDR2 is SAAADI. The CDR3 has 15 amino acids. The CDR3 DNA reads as TGCGCCAGCCTTGACGGGGCCCGTTCCCACAATGAGCAGTTCTTC. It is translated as CASLDGARSHNEQFF.

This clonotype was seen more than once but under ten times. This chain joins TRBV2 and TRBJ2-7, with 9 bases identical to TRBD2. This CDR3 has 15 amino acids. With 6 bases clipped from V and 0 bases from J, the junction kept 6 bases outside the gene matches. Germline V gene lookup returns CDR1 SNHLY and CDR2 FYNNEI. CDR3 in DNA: TGTGCCAGCAGACTAGGACTAGCGAGCTCCTACGAGCAGTACGTC. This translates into CASRLGLASSYEQYV.

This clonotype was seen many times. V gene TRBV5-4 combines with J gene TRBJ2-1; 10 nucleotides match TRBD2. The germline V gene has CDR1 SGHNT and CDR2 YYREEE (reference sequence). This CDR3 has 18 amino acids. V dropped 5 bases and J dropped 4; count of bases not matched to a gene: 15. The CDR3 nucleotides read TGTGCCAGCAGTTCCGGGGAGCGGGGGGGCGGATGGTACAATGAGCAGTTCTTC. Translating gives CASSSGERGGGWYNEQFF.

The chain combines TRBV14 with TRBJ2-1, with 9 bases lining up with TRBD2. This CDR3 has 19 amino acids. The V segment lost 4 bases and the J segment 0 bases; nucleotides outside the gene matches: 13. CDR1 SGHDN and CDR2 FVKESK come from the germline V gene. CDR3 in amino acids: CASSPPPTSGASSYNEQFF. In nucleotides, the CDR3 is TGTGCCAGCAGCCCCCCCCCGACTAGCGGAGCGAGCTCCTACAATGAGCAGTTCTTC.

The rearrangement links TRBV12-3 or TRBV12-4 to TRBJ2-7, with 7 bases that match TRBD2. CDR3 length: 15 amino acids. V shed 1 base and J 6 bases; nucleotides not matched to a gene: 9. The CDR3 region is CASSLGPGGSLEQYF. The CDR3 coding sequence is TGTGCCAGCAGTTTAGGTCCTGGCGGGAGTCTCGAGCAGTACTTC.

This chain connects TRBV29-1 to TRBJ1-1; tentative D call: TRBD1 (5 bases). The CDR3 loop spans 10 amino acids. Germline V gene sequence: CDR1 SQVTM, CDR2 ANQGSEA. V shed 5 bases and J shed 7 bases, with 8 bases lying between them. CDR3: CSVWTYEAFF. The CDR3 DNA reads TGCAGCGTTTGGACATATGAAGCTTTCTTT.

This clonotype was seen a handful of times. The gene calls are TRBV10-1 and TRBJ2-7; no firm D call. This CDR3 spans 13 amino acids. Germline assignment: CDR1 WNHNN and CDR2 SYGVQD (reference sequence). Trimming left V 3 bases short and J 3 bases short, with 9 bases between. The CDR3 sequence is CASSDPSSYEQYF. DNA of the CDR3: TGCGCCAGCAGTGATCCCTCAAGCTACGAGCAGTACTTC.

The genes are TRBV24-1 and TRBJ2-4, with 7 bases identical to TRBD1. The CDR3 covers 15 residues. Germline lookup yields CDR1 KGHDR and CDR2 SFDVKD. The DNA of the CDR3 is TGTGCTATCAGTGTTAGGTACGAGGGGGCCGACATTCAGTACTTC. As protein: CAISVRYEGADIQYF.

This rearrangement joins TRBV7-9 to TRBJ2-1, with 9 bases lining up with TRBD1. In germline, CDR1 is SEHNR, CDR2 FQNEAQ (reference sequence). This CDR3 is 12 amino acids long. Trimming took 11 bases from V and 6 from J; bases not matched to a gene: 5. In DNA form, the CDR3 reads TGTGCCTCCGGGACAGGGATCAATGAGCAGTTCTTC. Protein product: CASGTGINEQFF.

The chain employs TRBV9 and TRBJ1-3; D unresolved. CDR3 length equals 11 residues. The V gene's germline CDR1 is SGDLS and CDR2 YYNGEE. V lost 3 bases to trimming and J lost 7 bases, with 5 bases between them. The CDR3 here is CASSEDNTIYF. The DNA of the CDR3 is TGTGCCAGCAGCGAGGACAACACCATATATTTT.

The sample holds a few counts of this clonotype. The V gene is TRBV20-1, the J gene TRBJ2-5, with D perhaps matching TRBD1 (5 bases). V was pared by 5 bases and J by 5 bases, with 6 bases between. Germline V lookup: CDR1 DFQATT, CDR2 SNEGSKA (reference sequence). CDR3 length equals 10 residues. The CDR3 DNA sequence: TGCAGTGCTTACAGGGAGACCCAGTACTTC. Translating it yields CSAYRETQYF.

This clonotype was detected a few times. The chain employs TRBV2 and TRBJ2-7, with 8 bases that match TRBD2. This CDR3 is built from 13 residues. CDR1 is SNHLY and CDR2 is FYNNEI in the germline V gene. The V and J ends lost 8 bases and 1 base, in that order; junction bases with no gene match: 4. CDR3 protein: CASGGGGSYEQYF. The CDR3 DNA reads TGTGCCAGCGGGGGCGGGGGGTCCTACGAGCAGTACTTC.

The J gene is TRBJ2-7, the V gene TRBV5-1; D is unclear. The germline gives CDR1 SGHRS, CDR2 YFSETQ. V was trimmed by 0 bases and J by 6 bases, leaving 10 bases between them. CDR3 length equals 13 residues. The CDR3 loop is CASSLGPVGEQYV. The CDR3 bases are TGCGCCAGCAGCTTGGGACCGGTCGGCGAGCAGTACGTC.

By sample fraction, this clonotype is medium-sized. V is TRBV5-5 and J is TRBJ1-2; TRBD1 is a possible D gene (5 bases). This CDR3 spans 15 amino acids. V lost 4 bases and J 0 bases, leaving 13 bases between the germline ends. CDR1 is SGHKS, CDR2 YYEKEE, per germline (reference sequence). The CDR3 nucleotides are TGTGCCAGCAGCCCGGTCTGGGGCCCTAACTATGGCTACACCTTC. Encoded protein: CASSPVWGPNYGYTF.